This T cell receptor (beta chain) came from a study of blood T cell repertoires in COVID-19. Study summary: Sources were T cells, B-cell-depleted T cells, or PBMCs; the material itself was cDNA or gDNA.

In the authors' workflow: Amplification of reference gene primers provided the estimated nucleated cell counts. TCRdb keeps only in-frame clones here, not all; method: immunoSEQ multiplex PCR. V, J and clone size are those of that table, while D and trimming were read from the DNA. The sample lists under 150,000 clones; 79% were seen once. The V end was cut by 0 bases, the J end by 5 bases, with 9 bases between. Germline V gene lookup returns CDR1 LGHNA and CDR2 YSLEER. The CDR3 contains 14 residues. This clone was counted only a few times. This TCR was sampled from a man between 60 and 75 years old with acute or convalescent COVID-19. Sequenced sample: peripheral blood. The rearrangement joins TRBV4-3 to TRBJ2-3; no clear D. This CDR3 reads CASSQDRSGDTQYF. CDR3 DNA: TGCGCCAGCAGCCAAGATCGGTCGGGAGATACGCAGTATTTT.